The 15 T cell receptor beta chains below all came from one sample that was sequenced in a study of cytomegalovirus exposure and HLA in healthy donors. PCR amplification relied on 60 Vbeta primers (plus 13 Jbeta primers). Generated by immunoSEQ multiplex PCR, the TCRdb table keeps only in-frame clones and is missing some. The sample has about 120,000 clones; over 70% are singletons. The sequenced sample was PBMCs. The receptors were sampled from a woman in her thirties or forties in good health and CMV-seropositive.

This chain joins TRBV15 and TRBJ2-3; no firm D call. The germline CDR1 and CDR2 sequences are LNHNV and YYDKDF (reference sequence). V was trimmed by 1 base and J by 5 bases, leaving 7 bases between them. The CDR3 extends over 13 amino acids. CDR3 loop: CATSRVPRDTQYF. CDR3 sequence (DNA): TGTGCCACCAGCAGAGTCCCCAGAGATACGCAGTATTTT.

This clone was observed a single time. This chain connects TRBV7-9 to TRBJ1-2, with D tentatively TRBD1 (6 bases). The germline V and J ends were trimmed by 3 bases and 5 bases, with 10 bases remaining between them. This CDR3 comprises 13 residues. Germline assignment: CDR1 SEHNR and CDR2 FQNEAQ (reference sequence). The chain's CDR3 is CASSLGTLYGYTF. The CDR3 DNA is TGTGCCAGCAGCTTGGGGACACTGTATGGCTACACCTTC.

This clone was counted between two and nine times. The chain uses TRBV6-1 and TRBJ2-3; the match to TRBD2 covers 16 bases. The CDR3 loop spans 15 amino acids. CDR1 is MNHNS, CDR2 SASEGT, per germline. V was pared by 4 bases and J by 14 bases, with 9 bases of the junction left unmatched. CDR3 coding DNA: TGTGCCAGCAGTGTCTCCGGGACTAGCGGGAGGGCCGGGTATTTT. Translation: CASSVSGTSGRAGYF.

The table lists this clone with a few counts. This chain connects TRBV10-2 to TRBJ2-3, with 8 bases that match TRBD2. The CDR3 contains 16 residues. CDR1 and CDR2 (germline): WSHSY, SAAADI. V trimming: 6 bases; J trimming: 3 bases; junction bases outside the gene matches: 11. DNA of the CDR3: TGCGCCAGCAGAGCCGCGGCGGGAGGACTAACAGATACGCAGTATTTT. This sequence encodes CASRAAAGGLTDTQYF.

The chain uses TRBV7-1 and TRBJ2-1; 15 bases line up with TRBD2. TRBV7-1 is an ORF for which the function is uncertain. Unmatched junction bases numbered 21, after V lost 3 bases and J lost 0 bases. The CDR3 is made up of 24 amino acids. The CDR3 here is CASSSAFGTSGGPPRTSSYNEQFF. For the CDR3, the DNA is TGTGCCAGCAGCTCTGCCTTTGGGACTAGCGGGGGGCCTCCACGAACTAGCTCCTACAATGAGCAGTTCTTC.

This clone was recorded once. The V and J genes are TRBV30 and TRBJ1-2; D may be TRBD1 (5 bases). CDR3 length: 12 residues. Germline loops: CDR1 GTSNPN, CDR2 SVGIG (reference sequence). Trimming took 3 bases from V and 7 from J, leaving 12 bases between them. The CDR3 sequence: CAWRLTAGGYTF. The CDR3, as DNA: TGTGCCTGGAGGCTGACAGCTGGTGGCTACACCTTC.

The chain uses TRBV4-3 and TRBJ1-3; no clear D gene. The germline V and J ends were trimmed by 0 bases and 3 bases, with 15 bases remaining between them. Germline-derived CDR1 and CDR2 are LGHNA and YSLEER. The CDR3 length is 17 residues. The CDR3 is CASSQEFAGGSGNTIYF. The CDR3 DNA sequence: TGCGCCAGCAGCCAAGAGTTTGCAGGAGGGAGTGGAAACACCATATATTTT.

V is TRBV4-2 and J is TRBJ1-5, with D unresolved. The CDR3 runs 16 residues. V was trimmed by 0 bases and J by 2 bases, leaving 11 bases between them. The V gene's germline CDR1 is LGHNA and CDR2 YNFKEQ. CDR3 protein: CASSQEARGGNQPQHF. The CDR3 nucleotides are TGTGCCAGCAGCCAAGAGGCCCGAGGAGGCAATCAGCCCCAGCATTTT.

This sequence joins TRBV5-4 and TRBJ1-2; a weak D match, TRBD1 (5 bases). V was shortened by 4 bases and J by 3 bases, with 13 bases between the two germline ends. The CDR3 totals 14 residues. Germline CDR1 reads SGHNT; CDR2 reads YYREEE (reference sequence). For the CDR3, the DNA is TGTGCCAGCAGCAAATCCCGGGACTACTATGGCTACACCTTC. Translation gives CASSKSRDYYGYTF.

This chain connects TRBV7-2 to TRBJ2-7; 9 bases map to TRBD1. This CDR3 contains 19 residues. After removal of 0 bases from V and 5 bases from J, the junction contained 17 bases not matched to a gene. CDR1 and CDR2 (germline): SGHTA, FQGNSA. CDR3 sequence (DNA): TGTGCCAGCAGCTTAGCGCCCAACATCCAACGGGACAGGGCCCACGAGCAGTACTTC. Translation: CASSLAPNIQRDRAHEQYF.

This clone was detected once. The gene calls are TRBV29-1 and TRBJ1-2, with 12 positions matching TRBD1. There are 12 residues in the CDR3. With 6 bases clipped from V and 10 bases from J, the junction kept 6 bases outside the gene matches. In germline, CDR1 is SQVTM, CDR2 ANQGSEA. The chain's CDR3 is CSVAGTGGVYTF. CDR3 bases: TGCAGCGTGGCCGGGACAGGGGGCGTCTACACCTTC. The full variable domain, its missing parts supplied by reference TRBV29-1 and TRBJ1-2, is SAVISQKPSRDICQRGTSLTIQCQVDSQVTMMFWYRQQPGQSLTLIATANQGSEATYESGFVIDKFPISRPNLTFSTLTVSNMSPEDSSIYLCSVAGTGGVYTFGSGTRLTVV.

The V gene is TRBV7-2, the J gene TRBJ2-5, with D possibly being TRBD1 (6 bases). There are 13 residues in the CDR3. Per germline, CDR1 SGHTA and CDR2 FQGNSA. The V and J ends lost 6 bases and 4 bases respectively, with 12 bases between them. This chain's CDR3 is CASRIQGTETQYF. CDR3 in DNA: TGTGCCAGCAGGATACAGGGAACAGAGACCCAGTACTTC.

The chain is built from TRBV6-1 and TRBJ1-5; 7 nucleotides line up with TRBD1. V dropped 4 bases and J dropped 4; count of bases not matched to a gene: 4. In germline, CDR1 is MNHNS, CDR2 SASEGT. This CDR3 spans 14 amino acids. CDR3 sequence (DNA): TGTGCCAGCAGTGGGTCAGGGGGAAATCAGCCCCAGCATTTT. It codes for CASSGSGGNQPQHF.

The rearrangement uses TRBV9 and TRBJ2-7; 8 positions agree with TRBD1. Trimming cost V 4 bases and J 0 bases; bases outside gene matches: 9. CDR3 length: 16 amino acids. Germline assignment: CDR1 SGDLS and CDR2 YYNGEE. CDR3 nucleotide sequence: TGTGCCAGCAGCCCTCGAGGACAGGGATTCTCCTACGAGCAGTACTTC. This codes for CASSPRGQGFSYEQYF.

The gene calls are TRBV11-2 and TRBJ1-5; 9 bases fit TRBD1. CDR1 and CDR2 (germline): SGHAT, FQNNGV. The CDR3 consists of 16 residues. V shed 3 bases, J shed 6 bases, and the junction held 9 bases outside the gene matches. The CDR3 here is CASSFDGDRASQPQHF. In nucleotides, the CDR3 is TGTGCCAGCAGCTTCGATGGGGACAGGGCGTCTCAGCCCCAGCATTTT.